This T cell receptor (beta chain) derives from a study of control samples from healthy donors and cancer patients. TCRdb's copy holds only in-frame clones and misses some; the assay was immunoSEQ multiplex PCR. The table shows 140,000 to 150,000 clones, with about 91% occurring only once. Trimming took 9 bases from V and 3 from J, leaving 14 bases between them. This CDR3 region has 13 residues. The V gene's germline CDR1 is LNHDA and CDR2 SQIVND (reference sequence). The clonotype was recovered from a man aged 25-45 years in good health. This chain links TRBV19 with TRBJ1-1, with a possible D match to TRBD1 (5 bases). The specimen was blood. The CDR3 DNA sequence: TGTGCCAGCCTATCGGGACGGTACACTGAAGCTTTCTTT. It yields the protein CASLSGRYTEAFF.